These T cell receptor beta chains were read from a single sample in a study of cytomegalovirus exposure and HLA in healthy donors. The protocol was immunoSEQ multiplex PCR, while the TCRdb copy is restricted to in-frame clones and leaves out a portion. The table lists approximately 100,000 clones, 88% of them singletons. The sequenced sample was PBMCs. The receptors here all came from a woman aged 18-29 years in good health and CMV-seronegative. CDR3s include the opening cysteine and the closing phenylalanine or tryptophan. A D gene is named only where the DNA matches it firmly. Part of the rows lack a size; the others show once, few, many or a class for expanded clones.

CDR3nt | CDR3aa | j_gene | d_gene | abundance | v_gene
TGTGCCAGCAGCTCCAATAATGAAAAACTGTTTTTT | CASSSNNEKLFF | TRBJ1-4 | - | - | TRBV7-6
TGTGCCAGCAGCCAAGGACAAGCGGGGCCGGGCGAGCAGTACTTC | CASSQGQAGPGEQYF | TRBJ2-7 | TRBD2 | - | TRBV4-2
TGTGCTAGTGCCCCCTACAGGGGGCGCAGAGCTTTCTTT | CASAPYRGRRAFF | TRBJ1-1 | TRBD1 | - | TRBV12-5
TGCGCCAGCAGCCATGTAGCGGGAGACTCCTACGAGCAGTACTTC | CASSHVAGDSYEQYF | TRBJ2-7 | TRBD2 | - | TRBV4-3
TGTGCCAGCTCACCGACTGCCGGATTGCTGGACAATGAGCAGTTCTTC | CASSPTAGLLDNEQFF | TRBJ2-1 | - | - | TRBV18
TGTGCCAGCAGTGGAGTACGGGACACTGAAGCTTTCTTT | CASSGVRDTEAFF | TRBJ1-1 | - | - | TRBV2
TGTGCCAGCAGCAACATAAACAGGGGGTACTACGAGCAGTACTTC | CASSNINRGYYEQYF | TRBJ2-7 | TRBD1 | - | TRBV14
TGTGCCAGCACCTCAAAGTTTAGGGGGTACGAGCAGTACTTC | CASTSKFRGYEQYF | TRBJ2-7 | - | - | TRBV6-6
TGTGCCAGCAGATACGGGACAGCTAGCAATCAGCCCCAGCATTTT | CASRYGTASNQPQHF | TRBJ1-5 | TRBD1 | - | TRBV28
TGTGCCTGGAGGGGGCTACAGGGTCTCCGGAACTATGGCTACACCTTC | CAWRGLQGLRNYGYTF | TRBJ1-2 | - | - | TRBV30
TGTGCCAGCACCCGAGGGGGTTATGGCTACACCTTC | CASTRGGYGYTF | TRBJ1-2 | - | - | TRBV28
TGTGCCAGCAGTTTAGTGGGTGGGTGGGGGACAGGGGACTACGAGCAGTACTTC | CASSLVGGWGTGDYEQYF | TRBJ2-7 | TRBD1 | - | TRBV27
TGTGCCAGCAGGGGACAGGGGTCCGGGGAGCTGTTTTTT | CASRGQGSGELFF | TRBJ2-2 | TRBD1 | - | TRBV27
TGCGCCAGCAGCCCGACAGGGGGCAGAGGAAACATTCAGTACTTC | CASSPTGGRGNIQYF | TRBJ2-4 | TRBD1 | - | TRBV5-1
TGTGCCAGCAGTTCGACTAGCGCTTTACAAGAGACCCAGTACTTC | CASSSTSALQETQYF | TRBJ2-5 | TRBD2 | - | TRBV27
TGTGCCAGCAGTGTTTGGGGGGGTAGCAGCCCCGGGCGTAGGGAGTACTTC | CASSVWGGSSPGRREYF | TRBJ2-4 | TRBD2 | - | TRBV2
TGTGCCAGCAGCCTTCTAGGTTCGGGGGCCAACGTCCTGACTTTC | CASSLLGSGANVLTF | TRBJ2-6 | - | - | TRBV5-8
TGTGCCAGCAGTTACAGTCCGGGGAGCTCCTACGAGCAGTACTTC | CASSYSPGSSYEQYF | TRBJ2-7 | - | - | TRBV6-5
TGTGCCAGCAGGCCACAGACAGGGTGGGCGACCCAGTACTTC | CASRPQTGWATQYF | TRBJ2-5 | TRBD1 | - | TRBV28
TGTGCCAGCAGCCCCCTTGCCGGGACAGGGAGTAATGAGCAGTTCTTC | CASSPLAGTGSNEQFF | TRBJ2-1 | TRBD1 | - | TRBV5-4
TGTGCCAGTAGAGGACAGCTTAGCACTGAAGCTTTCTTT | CASRGQLSTEAFF | TRBJ1-1 | - | - | TRBV19
TGTGCCAGCAGTTTTCAGGGGTACAATGAGCAGTTCTTC | CASSFQGYNEQFF | TRBJ2-1 | - | few | TRBV27
TGCGCCAGCAGCTTGGAGGTCCTAGCGGGTAGCACAGATACGCAGTATTTT | CASSLEVLAGSTDTQYF | TRBJ2-3 | TRBD2 | once | TRBV5-1
TGTGCCAGCAGTTCCAATACCGTAGGAGGGCGAGGAAATACGCAGTATTTT | CASSSNTVGGRGNTQYF | TRBJ2-3 | - | - | TRBV27
TGTGCCAGCAGTGATATTAGCGGGGGGGGCCCCCAAGAGACCCAGTACTTC | CASSDISGGGPQETQYF | TRBJ2-5 | TRBD2 | - | TRBV28
TGTGCCAGCAGTTACTCTTACAGGGGAACTGGAAACACCATATATTTT | CASSYSYRGTGNTIYF | TRBJ1-3 | TRBD1 | once | TRBV6-6
TGTGCCAGCAGCCCCCATAGCGCGACGAACACCGGGGAGCTGTTTTTT | CASSPHSATNTGELFF | TRBJ2-2 | - | - | TRBV7-2
TGTGCCAGCAGAACAGGGGTTAGGAATGAAAAACTGTTTTTT | CASRTGVRNEKLFF | TRBJ1-4 | TRBD1 | - | TRBV28
TGTGCCTTGGGACAGTTGCAGCTTTACTTC | CALGQLQLYF | TRBJ1-2 | TRBD1 | - | TRBV30
TGTGCCAGCAGCCAAGAAGCTCGGGGGTCCTATGGCTACACCTTC | CASSQEARGSYGYTF | TRBJ1-2 | - | - | TRBV4-2
TGTGCCATCAGCATAGGGGAGAACACTGAAGCTTTCTTT | CAISIGENTEAFF | TRBJ1-1 | - | - | TRBV10-3
TGTGCCAGCAGCGACAGGGGGCTGTATGGCTACACCTTC | CASSDRGLYGYTF | TRBJ1-2 | TRBD1 | - | TRBV28
TGTGCCAGCACCGACCCAGGGGCACAGCCCCAGCATTTT | CASTDPGAQPQHF | TRBJ1-5 | - | - | TRBV7-2
TGTGCCTGGAGTCGGGGAGGAGATAATGAAAAACTGTTTTTT | CAWSRGGDNEKLFF | TRBJ1-4 | - | - | TRBV30
TGTGCCAGCAGGCGGACAGGGTTGGGCACTGAAGCTTTCTTT | CASRRTGLGTEAFF | TRBJ1-1 | TRBD1 | - | TRBV27